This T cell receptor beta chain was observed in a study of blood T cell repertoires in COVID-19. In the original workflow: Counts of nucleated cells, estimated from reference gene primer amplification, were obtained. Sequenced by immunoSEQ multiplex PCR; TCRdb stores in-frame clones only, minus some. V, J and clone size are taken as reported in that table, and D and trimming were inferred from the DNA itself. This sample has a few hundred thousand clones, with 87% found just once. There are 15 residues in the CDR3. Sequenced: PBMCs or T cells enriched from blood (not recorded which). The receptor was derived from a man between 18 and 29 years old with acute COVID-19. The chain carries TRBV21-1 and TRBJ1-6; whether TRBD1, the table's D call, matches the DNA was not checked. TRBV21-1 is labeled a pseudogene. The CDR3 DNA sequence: TGTGCCAGCAGCTCCCGACAAATCGACCAGACACCCCTCCACTTT. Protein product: CASSSRQIDQTPLHF.